This TCR beta chain was sequenced in a study of blood T cell repertoires in COVID-19. This clone was detected once. J lost 4 bases, V lost 4 bases, and 8 bases had no gene match. Germline CDR1 reads SGHTA; CDR2 reads FQGNSA. This CDR3 has 15 residues. Sequencing used immunoSEQ multiplex PCR; TCRdb keeps in-frame clones, though not all of them. The sample comprises approximately 170,000 clones, 70% to 90% of which are singletons, and 6.5% to 7.5% rests with the top ten. The sequencing input was peripheral blood. The TCR sequence derives from an elderly man with COVID-19, enrolled during active disease. V usage is TRBV7-2 and J usage is TRBJ1-2; the match to TRBD1 covers 8 bases. CDR3 in amino acids: CASSSGGRSSYGYTF. Written as DNA, the CDR3 is TGTGCCAGCAGCTCAGGGGGCAGGTCCTCCTATGGCTACACCTTC.